Listed below are T cell receptor beta chains from one sample, sequenced in a study of blood T cell repertoires in COVID-19. Sequencing was performed with immunoSEQ multiplex PCR; in TCRdb, only in-frame clones are kept and a portion is missing. The profile shows about 230,000 clones, under 90% of them singletons. The sequencing input was peripheral blood. Receptors were obtained from a man aged 50 or older with COVID-19, enrolled during active disease. The CDR3 runs from the conserved cysteine through the conserved F or W. A D gene is named only where the DNA matches it firmly. The size field is filled for only some rows; it gives once, few, many or a size class.

cdr3_nt | cdr3_aa | d_call | v_call | clone_size | j_call
TGTGCCAGCAGTTACTGGGCGGCAGGGCAGAACACTGAAGCTTTCTTT | CASSYWAAGQNTEAFF | - | TRBV6-5 | - | TRBJ1-1
TGCGCCAGCAGTGAGTCTGACAGGGAAGCTTTCTTT | CASSESDREAFF | - | TRBV10-1 | - | TRBJ1-1
TGTGCCTGGAGTGGGGGTTCGGGGAATCAGCCCCAGCATTTT | CAWSGGSGNQPQHF | - | TRBV30 | - | TRBJ1-5
TGTGCCAGCAGCTTGGGGGGAACCGGGGAGCTGTTTTTT | CASSLGGTGELFF | - | TRBV11-2 | - | TRBJ2-2
TGTGCCACCAGCAGAGATTCGGCACCTCAGGACGAGCAGTACTTC | CATSRDSAPQDEQYF | - | TRBV15 | - | TRBJ2-7
TGTGCCAGCAGTGGAGGAACAGGGTCTAGCAATCAGCCCCAGCATTTT | CASSGGTGSSNQPQHF | - | TRBV2 | - | TRBJ1-5
TGTGCCAGCAGTTTAACAGGCTACGAGCAGTACTTC | CASSLTGYEQYF | - | TRBV12-3/TRBV12-4 | - | TRBJ2-7
TGTGCCAGCGAGGGTGACAGGAGAGCTAACTATGGCTACACCTTC | CASEGDRRANYGYTF | - | TRBV2 | - | TRBJ1-2
TGCGCCAGCAGCTTGGAGGGACAGATAAATCAGCCCCAGCATTTT | CASSLEGQINQPQHF | TRBD1 | TRBV5-1 | few | TRBJ1-5
TGTGCCAGCAGCCCGACTCTAAGCTCCTACGAGCAGTACTTC | CASSPTLSSYEQYF | - | TRBV27 | few | TRBJ2-7
TGTGCCAGTAACCCTACAGGGCGGACTGAAGCTTTCTTT | CASNPTGRTEAFF | - | TRBV19 | few | TRBJ1-1
TGTGCCAGCTCACCACTGACTAGTTTAGGGCAAGAGACCCAGTACTTC | CASSPLTSLGQETQYF | - | TRBV18 | - | TRBJ2-5
TGTGCCAGCTCGGCTCGGGGGGGCCAAGAGACCCAGTACTTC | CASSARGGQETQYF | TRBD2 | TRBV18 | - | TRBJ2-5
TGTGCCAGCAGCCAGGGGGTCCAAGAGACCCAGTACTTC | CASSQGVQETQYF | TRBD1 | TRBV7-8 | few | TRBJ2-5
TGTGCCAGCAGCCCGGGACTCCTAATGGGACAGCCCCAGCATTTT | CASSPGLLMGQPQHF | - | TRBV7-3 | - | TRBJ1-5
TGTGCCAGCAGCTCGGGACAGGGGAATGGCTACACCTTC | CASSSGQGNGYTF | TRBD1 | TRBV7-3 | - | TRBJ1-2
TGTGCCAGCAGCTTTTTACAGGGCCCCTCTGGAAACACCATATATTTT | CASSFLQGPSGNTIYF | - | TRBV7-9 | - | TRBJ1-3
TGTGCCAGTAGTATACCCCAACGGGGGGGGCTCCTACCTAGGGGTTACAATGAGCAGTTCTTC | CASSIPQRGGLLPRGYNEQFF | TRBD2 | TRBV19 | once | TRBJ2-1